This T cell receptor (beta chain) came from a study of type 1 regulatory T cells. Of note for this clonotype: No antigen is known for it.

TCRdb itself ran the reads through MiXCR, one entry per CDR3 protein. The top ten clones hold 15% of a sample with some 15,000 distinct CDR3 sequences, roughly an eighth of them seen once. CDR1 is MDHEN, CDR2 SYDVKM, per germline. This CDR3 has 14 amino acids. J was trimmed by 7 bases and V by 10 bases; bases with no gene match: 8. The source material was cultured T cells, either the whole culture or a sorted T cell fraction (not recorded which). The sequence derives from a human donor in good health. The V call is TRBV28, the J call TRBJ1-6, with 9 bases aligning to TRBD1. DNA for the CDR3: TGTGCCACCTCAATCGGACAGGGGAATTCACCCCTCCACTTT. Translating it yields CATSIGQGNSPLHF.